This section outlines one TCR beta chain sequence together with its context. Its specificity is not known. The investigators split CD4+ cells into a CD45RA+ naive subset and a CD45RA-negative memory subset. The data were obtained in a study of shared clonotypes between healthy human individuals. Study outcomes and limitations: Estimated richness values were generally larger in naive subsets than in memory subsets.

Running of the assay took place at deep level. Produced via immunoSEQ multiplex PCR; TCRdb's table is partial and in-frame only. The sample lists roughly 1,000,000 clones, around 82% seen once, with roughly 0.56% in the top ten. The receptor's source is a man younger than 35 in good health. Some clones in this sample may be carry-over from other donors' samples. Sequencing used memory CD4+ T cells from PBMCs. As to subset: CD45RA-negative fraction.

The CDR3 is CASSNAGTGKYF. In DNA form, the CDR3 reads TGTGCCAGCAGTAACGCCGGGACAGGGAAGTACTTC. The chain combines TRBV6-1 with TRBJ2-7, with 9 bases fitting TRBD1. V dropped 5 bases and J dropped 11; count of bases not matched to a gene: 7. The CDR3 is 12 residues long. Per the germline V gene, CDR1 is MNHNS and CDR2 is SASEGT.